A single sample is the source of the 3 T cell receptor beta chains below, sequenced in a study of CD8 T cells in Susac syndrome. cDNA came from roughly 0.5 to 1 ug RNA primed by random hexamers. TCRdb re-called the immunoSEQ multiplex PCR reads with MiXCR, one entry per CDR3 protein. The data show some 110,000 distinct CDR3 sequences, roughly 94% seen once. The sequenced sample was CD8+ T cells from PBMCs. Source of these receptors: a human donor with Susac syndrome.

The gene calls are TRBV20-1 and TRBJ1-2, with 8 bases fitting TRBD1. V shed 1 base and J 8 bases; nucleotides not matched to a gene: 12. Germline V gene sequence: CDR1 DFQATT, CDR2 SNEGSKA (reference sequence). This CDR3 region has 15 residues. CDR3 sequence reads: CSARAYDDRGSGYTF. Written as DNA, the CDR3 is TGCAGTGCTAGAGCCTATGATGACAGGGGTAGCGGCTACACCTTC.

The V gene is TRBV11-2, the J gene TRBJ1-1; maybe TRBD1 (5 bases). Trimming stripped 0 bases from V and 6 bases from J, with 20 bases between. Per the germline V gene, CDR1 is SGHAT and CDR2 is FQNNGV. There are 17 residues in the CDR3. This CDR3 is CASSLDKVGQGVSEAFF. Here the CDR3 DNA reads TGTGCCAGCAGCTTAGATAAGGTGGGTCAGGGCGTCTCTGAAGCTTTCTTT.

V and J are TRBV20-1 and TRBJ2-7, with no clear D. The V end was cut by 6 bases, the J end by 0 bases, with 15 bases between. CDR1 is DFQATT and CDR2 is SNEGSKA in the germline V gene (reference sequence). The CDR3 runs to 14 residues. The CDR3 protein is CSATSSWSSYEQYF. CDR3 in DNA: TGCAGTGCAACATCGTCGTGGAGCTCCTACGAGCAGTACTTC.